The sequence of this T cell receptor (beta chain) was determined in a study of tissue T cells after allogeneic stem cell transplantation. The length of the CDR3 is 13 residues. Germline CDR1 and CDR2: KGHTA and FQNQQP. As regards this clone: Here the gene names and germline are mouse. The read halts 1 residue ahead of the CDR3 end, with the missing end drawn from the germline J gene.

Time point indicated: mouse harvest day 7 after allogeneic transplant. The graft held 10^6 splenic CD5+ T cells and 10^7 T-cell-depleted bone marrow cells. Only in-frame clones appear in the TCRdb table, and some are missing; sequencing was by immunoSEQ multiplex PCR. The sample has over 8,500 clones; 35% to 55% are singletons. The J gene is TRBJ2-3, the V gene TRBV23. Material: skin. The receptor was derived from a female BALB/c mouse given C57BL/6 T cells with graft-versus-host disease after an allogeneic hematopoietic cell transplant. The CDR3 bases that were read are TGCTCCAGCAGACCCGACAGTGCAGAAACGCTGTAT. It yields the protein CSSRPDSAETLY. The entire CDR3 sequence reads CSSRPDSAETLYF.